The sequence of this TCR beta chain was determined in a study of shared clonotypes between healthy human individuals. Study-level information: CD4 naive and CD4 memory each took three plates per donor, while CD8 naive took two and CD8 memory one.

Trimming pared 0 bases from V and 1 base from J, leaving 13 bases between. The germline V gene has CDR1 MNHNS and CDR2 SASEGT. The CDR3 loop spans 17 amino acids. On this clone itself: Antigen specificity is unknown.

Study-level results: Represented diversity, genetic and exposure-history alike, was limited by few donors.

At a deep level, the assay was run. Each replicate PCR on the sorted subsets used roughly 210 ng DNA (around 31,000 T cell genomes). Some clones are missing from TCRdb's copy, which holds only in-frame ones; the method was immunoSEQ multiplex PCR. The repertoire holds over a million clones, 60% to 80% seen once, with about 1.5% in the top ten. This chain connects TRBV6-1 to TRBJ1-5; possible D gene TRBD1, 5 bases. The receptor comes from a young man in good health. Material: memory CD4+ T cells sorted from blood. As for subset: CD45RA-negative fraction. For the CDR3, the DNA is TGTGCCAGCAGTGAAGCCAGGGCAGAGTACAGCAATCAGCCCCAGCATTTT. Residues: CASSEARAEYSNQPQHF.